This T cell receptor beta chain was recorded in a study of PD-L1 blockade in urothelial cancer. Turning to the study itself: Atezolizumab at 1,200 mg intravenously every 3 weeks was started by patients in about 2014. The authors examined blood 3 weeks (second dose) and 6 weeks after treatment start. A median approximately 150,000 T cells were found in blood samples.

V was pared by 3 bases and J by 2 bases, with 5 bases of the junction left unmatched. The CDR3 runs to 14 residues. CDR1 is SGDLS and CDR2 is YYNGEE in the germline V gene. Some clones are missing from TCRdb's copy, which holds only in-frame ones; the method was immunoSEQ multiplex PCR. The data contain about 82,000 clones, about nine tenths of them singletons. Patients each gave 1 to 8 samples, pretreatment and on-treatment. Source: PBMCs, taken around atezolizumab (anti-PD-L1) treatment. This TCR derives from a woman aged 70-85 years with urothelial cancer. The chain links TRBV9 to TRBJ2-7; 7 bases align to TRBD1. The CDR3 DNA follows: TGTGCCAGCAGCGAATCTCAGGGGGCCTACGAGCAGTACTTC. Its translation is CASSESQGAYEQYF.